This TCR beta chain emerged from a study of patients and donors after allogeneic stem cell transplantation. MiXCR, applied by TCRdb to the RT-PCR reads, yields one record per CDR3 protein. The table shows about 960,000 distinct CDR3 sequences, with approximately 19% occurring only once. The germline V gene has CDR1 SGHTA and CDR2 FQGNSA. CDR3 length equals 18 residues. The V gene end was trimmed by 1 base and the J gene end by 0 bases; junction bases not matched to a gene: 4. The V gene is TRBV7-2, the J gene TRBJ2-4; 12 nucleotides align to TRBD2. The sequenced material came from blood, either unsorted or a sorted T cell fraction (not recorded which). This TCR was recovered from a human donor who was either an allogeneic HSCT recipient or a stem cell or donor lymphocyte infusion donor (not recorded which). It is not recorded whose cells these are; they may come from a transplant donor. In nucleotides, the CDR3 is TGTGCCAGCAGCTTAGGGCTAGCGGGGGGGATAGCCAAAAACATTCAGTACTTC. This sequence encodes CASSLGLAGGIAKNIQYF.